This T cell receptor beta chain originates from a study of human T cells and chemical hapten exposure (dated by TCRdb to the early 2020s). As for the study more broadly: For sensitization, 2% DPC in acetone was applied to a roughly 2 cm by roughly 2 cm area of upper inner arm skin. Alopecia areata with under or over 50% scalp involvement, alopecia totalis and alopecia universalis were represented in the patient cohort, which was mostly female. Blood was sampled from patients pre-sensitization (week 0) and at 2, 6 and about 24 weeks after DPC sensitization. Roughly 30 alopecia patients provided blood for TCR sequencing at one to four time points (pre-sensitization, 2, 6 and 24 weeks). In alopecia patients, the study followed how the peripheral blood TCR repertoire changed in vivo over primary and secondary sensitization to diphenylcyclopropenone (DPC), a hapten. Weekly therapeutic DPC doses were additionally applied to the scalp of patients throughout the roughly 24-week study period. Libraries were pooled for sequencing, and per-sample TCR yields varied mainly because of small differences in library volumes within the pool. Patch testing on the upper back used Finn chambers containing 0.01% DPC, with scoring done after 6 days according to International Contact Dermatitis Research Group standards. The paper's findings and limits, for the study overall: Patch test score was positively correlated with the number of PT1 expanded TCRs, with significance at thresholds 8, 16 and 32 but not at 4. DPC sensitization did not change the number of TCRs with a frequency above 1 in 1000, and there was no evidence of changes in global repertoire structure. Alopecia, a presumed autoimmune disease, was present in all patients, so the immune response of the patients might differ from that of healthy individuals. After repeated subsampling, changes were observed in the strength of the expansion versus patch-test correlation and in the threshold at which the correlation became significant. Significantly more large CDR3 similarity clusters were formed by expanded TCRs than by pre-sensitization or healthy control sets, consistent with antigen-driven responses.

The library was generated by RACE. The run used a NextSeq 500. Library preparation attached unique molecular identifiers to individual cDNA molecules for quantitative, reproducible TCR counting. From each blood RNA sample, both TCR alpha and TCR beta chains were sequenced. The authors' analysis ran thus. The median number of TCRs per sample was some 100,000, ranging from roughly 23,224 to 690,600. The Decombinator software suite was used to annotate the V, J and CDR3 of the TCR reads. Every sample was subsampled to the same number of TCRs (28,000) for the PS versus PT1 abundance plots. Expanded TCRs were defined as absent before sensitization and observed at least eight times at the 2-week time point. The raw public data were reprocessed by TCRdb itself: fastp quality trimming at Q25, MiXCR clonotype calling, in-frame beta chains only. CDR3 protein sequences are deduplicated, and each keeps its most common genes and DNA. The V and J calls come from TCRdb's annotation, not from the publication. The sample table lists around 130,000 distinct CDR3 sequences, about 11% of them with a count of one. The ten biggest clones cover around 2.5% of the sample.

This clonotype was found a few times. Its antigen is still unknown. No much larger clone exists at a distance of one base, and base qualities are not known. In light of the paper, this sample's time point label describes: patch test 3, about 24 weeks after DPC sensitization. This specimen's treatment or condition label, interpreted: therapeutic diphenylcyclopropenone sensitization with weekly scalp DPC. At each patch-test visit, blood was drawn before the patch test was applied. Patients were considered eligible if aged 18 to 70, diagnosed with alopecia and deemed suitable for DPC therapy, and patients were excluded if pregnant. Unfractionated whole blood was collected in Tempus Blood RNA tubes, and total RNA was extracted from that blood. This receptor was taken from a woman aged 50 to 60 with alopecia areata. Some clones in this sample may be carry-over from other donors' samples. The sample here was whole blood, taken in connection with sensitization to the hapten diphenylcyclopropenone (DPC).

The CDR3 region: CSAADGGRTEAFF. The DNA sequence is given as TGCAGTGCCGCCGACGGAGGGAGGACTGAAGCTTTCTTT. The chain is encoded by TRBV20-1 joined to TRBJ1-1; the D gene assignment is ambiguous. CDR1 and CDR2, looked up from the germline V gene (reference sequence), are DFQATT and SNEGSKA. Measured from the cysteine to the phenylalanine, the CDR3 is 13 residues long. Just the 39-base CDR3 DNA is kept, in frame starting at base 1. Trimming removed 6 bases from V and 5 bases from J, leaving 16 bases between the germline ends.